Listed here are 3 T cell receptor beta chains from one sample, sequenced in a study of beta chain features in type 1 diabetes. Study-wide points: TCRB CDR3 length was moderately but significantly reduced in all four CD4+ subsets of Type 1 diabetes patients.

The isolated RNA, all of it, was reverse transcribed, so expressed TCRB transcripts were what got sequenced. TCRdb's copy holds only in-frame clones and misses some; the assay was immunoSEQ multiplex PCR. Of around 250,000 clones in the sample, roughly 22% were seen once. For these receptors, no antigen is known. The sequenced material came from naive CD4+ T cells from blood. All receptors derive from a woman aged 40 to 55 with type 1 diabetes.

The genes are TRBV29-1 and TRBJ1-1; D gene ambiguous. Trimming took off 6 bases at V and 0 bases at J, with 11 bases between the two ends. Germline V CDR1 and CDR2: SQVTM, ANQGSEA. There are 13 residues in the CDR3. The DNA of the CDR3 is TGCAGCGTATCAGGTCGCATGAACACTGAAGCTTTCTTT. Translating gives CSVSGRMNTEAFF.

This clone showed up just a few times. The chain carries TRBV14 and TRBJ2-1, with 13 positions matching TRBD2. The trim removed 3 bases at V and 6 bases at J, leaving 5 bases unmatched. Germline loops: CDR1 SGHDN, CDR2 FVKESK. The CDR3 covers 16 residues. CDR3 region: CASSHRLAGGPNEQFF. In DNA, the CDR3 is TGTGCCAGCAGCCACAGACTAGCGGGAGGCCCCAATGAGCAGTTCTTC.

This clone was seen only a few times. The chain employs TRBV29-1 and TRBJ2-7, with D possibly matching TRBD1 (5 bases). The CDR3 loop spans 13 amino acids. V was trimmed by 7 bases and J by 0 bases, leaving 13 bases between them. CDR1 and CDR2 (germline): SQVTM, ANQGSEA. This CDR3 is CSAVSTASYEQYF. The CDR3, as DNA: TGCAGCGCCGTATCGACAGCCTCCTACGAGCAGTACTTC.